This T cell receptor (beta chain) was found in a study of blood T cell repertoires in COVID-19. Study overall: Spain, Italy and the United States supplied samples that represented acute and convalescent COVID-19. Nucleic acid was either cDNA or gDNA, and it came from T cells, B-cell-depleted T cells, or PBMCs.

Germline V gene lookup returns CDR1 LNHDA and CDR2 SQIVND (reference sequence). V trimming: 5 bases; J trimming: 4 bases; junction bases outside the gene matches: 10. The CDR3 loop spans 16 amino acids. This clone was counted a single time. Methods used by the authors: Quantification of nucleated cells was approximated via reference gene primer amplification. The protocol was immunoSEQ multiplex PCR, while the TCRdb copy is restricted to in-frame clones and leaves out a portion. V and J calls and clone size are copied from that table; D and trimming were computed from the DNA. The sample contains about 160,000 clones, approximately 80% of which appear only once.

V gene TRBV19 combines with J gene TRBJ1-5; 8 bases are shared with TRBD1. This receptor was identified in an older woman with acute or convalescent COVID-19. Sequences were obtained from peripheral blood. CDR3 amino acids: CASSRSDREGNQPQHF. In nucleotides, the CDR3 is TGTGCCAGTAGTCGGTCGGACAGGGAGGGAAATCAGCCCCAGCATTTT.